These T cell receptor beta chains were read from a single sample in a study of beta chain features in type 1 diabetes. Assay used: immunoSEQ multiplex PCR; TCRdb lists only in-frame clones, some missing. Of around 650,000 clones listed, around 12% were seen once; the top ten hold more than 0.1%. Material: naive CD4+ T cells from blood. The origin of the receptors is a man aged 25-45 years with type 1 diabetes. Each CDR3 is given with its conserved first and last residue.

CASSLGNGGPQETQYF | 16 | TRBJ2-5 | TRBV5-1
CASSDSQRYSPLHF | 14 | TRBJ1-6 | TRBV2
CASTGQSYNEQFF | 13 | TRBJ2-1 | TRBV28
CASSFTGTGGNEQFF | 15 | TRBJ2-1 | TRBV28
CASSVTGFGGYTF | 13 | TRBJ1-2 | TRBV9
CASSSGTLTYNEQFF | 15 | TRBJ2-1 | TRBV5-1
CASSLADRGPVGTEAFF | 17 | TRBJ1-1 | TRBV5-1
CASSLGGDRVPYEQYF | 16 | TRBJ2-7 | TRBV7-9
CSVMTVYSYEQYF | 13 | TRBJ2-7 | TRBV29-1
CASSSGTSGLNEQFF | 15 | TRBJ2-1 | TRBV5-4
CASSLTGNSGNTIYF | 15 | TRBJ1-3 | TRBV7-9
CASSPLTGDGGEQYF | 15 | TRBJ2-7 | TRBV18
CASSLGTEETQYF | 13 | TRBJ2-5 | TRBV7-8
CASSLTQRKETQYF | 14 | TRBJ2-5 | TRBV5-4
CASSPIDSQETQYF | 14 | TRBJ2-5 | TRBV18
CASSLASGPSPWDTQYF | 17 | TRBJ2-3 | TRBV5-6
CASTLMGGRTYNEQFF | 16 | TRBJ2-1 | TRBV27
CASVLGRTNNSPLHF | 15 | TRBJ1-6 | TRBV28
CASSLVRAKGTEAFF | 15 | TRBJ1-1 | TRBV11-3
CASSLGGSGYNEQFF | 15 | TRBJ2-1 | TRBV7-9
CASSPRDRAEKLFF | 14 | TRBJ1-4 | TRBV18
CASSFVGSGEQFF | 13 | TRBJ2-1 | TRBV11-3
CASSVDRRLDNNEQFF | 16 | TRBJ2-1 | TRBV9
CASSTLHNQPQHF | 13 | TRBJ1-5 | TRBV25-1
CASSLGDRKNTEAFF | 15 | TRBJ1-1 | TRBV7-2
CASSYSPSGWGTEAFF | 16 | TRBJ1-1 | TRBV6-5
CASSPDLRYSPLHF | 14 | TRBJ1-6 | TRBV19
CASSQRLIYEQYF | 13 | TRBJ2-7 | TRBV4-1
CASSFTSYEQYF | 12 | TRBJ2-7 | TRBV2
CASSYSAVMNTEAFF | 15 | TRBJ1-1 | TRBV6-5
CASSRQDRNEKLFF | 14 | TRBJ1-4 | TRBV5-1
CASSVAQGPLDEQYF | 15 | TRBJ2-7 | TRBV9
CASSFLGQPYFEAFF | 15 | TRBJ1-1 | TRBV7-2
CASSRDRGPGNTIYF | 15 | TRBJ1-3 | TRBV14
CASSFGLDGNTIYF | 14 | TRBJ1-3 | TRBV7-9
CASSQRGLDTGELFF | 15 | TRBJ2-2 | TRBV5-1
CASSEGANGAYEQYF | 15 | TRBJ2-7 | TRBV2
CASSQTSGGDGYTF | 14 | TRBJ1-2 | TRBV4-2
CASSLGDRVNTGELFF | 16 | TRBJ2-2 | TRBV4-2
CASSLARTGANVLTF | 15 | TRBJ2-6 | TRBV7-6
CASSEALAGGGEAFF | 15 | TRBJ1-1 | TRBV6-1
CASSLGLADYNEQFF | 15 | TRBJ2-1 | TRBV9
CSASEYEQYF | 10 | TRBJ2-7 | TRBV20-1
CASSPGDSGIEETQYF | 16 | TRBJ2-5 | TRBV4-2
CASSLPQTPYEQYF | 14 | TRBJ2-7 | TRBV28
CASSSPGTPLEQYF | 14 | TRBJ2-7 | TRBV11-2
CASMSRVGTDTQYF | 14 | TRBJ2-3 | TRBV5-1
CASSDLTGAPYEQYF | 15 | TRBJ2-7 | TRBV6-1
CASSRTGEAKNIQYF | 15 | TRBJ2-4 | TRBV6-6
CASRTDSPVGAFF | 13 | TRBJ1-1 | TRBV2
CSVSSHGQGAGYTF | 14 | TRBJ1-2 | TRBV29-1
CASSTQGLVNTEAFF | 15 | TRBJ1-1 | TRBV5-1